This T cell receptor (beta chain) was sequenced for a study of cytomegalovirus exposure and HLA in healthy donors. The study, taken as a whole, reports: A later analysis found first-cohort TCR clusters tended to co-occur in the 100 to 150 validation repertoires. Researchers catalogued 164 TCR beta chains as cytomegalovirus-associated.

This table comes from immunoSEQ multiplex PCR, and its TCRdb copy is limited to in-frame clones, with some not included. The sample holds roughly 82,000 clones, approximately 93% seen once. As regards this clone: No antigen is known for it.

The sequenced sample was PBMCs. The clonotype comes from a man between 18 and 35 years old in good health and CMV-seronegative.

CDR3 residues: CASSLMTGAQETQYF. The CDR3, as DNA: TGTGCCAGCAGCCTCATGACAGGGGCCCAAGAGACCCAGTACTTC. The gene calls are TRBV5-6 and TRBJ2-5, with TRBD1 matching 8 bases. Per the germline V gene, CDR1 is SGHDT and CDR2 is YYEEEE. After removal of 4 bases from V and 1 base from J, the junction contained 6 bases not matched to a gene. The CDR3 covers 15 residues.